This entry lists 24 T cell receptor beta chains sequenced from one sample in a study of CD8 T cells in ankylosing spondylitis. TCRdb reanalysed the 5' RACE reads using MiXCR and keeps one entry per CDR3 protein. Among about 39,000 distinct CDR3 sequences listed, around 3% were seen once. The material sequenced was blood, either unsorted or a sorted T cell fraction (not recorded which). The receptors stem from a male donor with ankylosing spondylitis or in good health (not recorded which).

This clonotype was recorded many times. V gene TRBV9 combines with J gene TRBJ2-2; D gene uncertain. Germline CDR1 reads SGDLS; CDR2 reads YYNGEE. The CDR3 contains 13 residues. V was cut by 3 bases and J by 4 bases, with 7 bases left in between. CDR3 sequence reads: CASSARTTGELFF. CDR3 nucleotide sequence: TGTGCCAGCAGCGCCCGTACCACCGGGGAGCTGTTTTTT.

This clonotype was detected many times. The chain carries TRBV9 and TRBJ1-2; no definite D call. Trimming shortened V by 0 bases and J by 4 bases, and 10 bases separated the two germline ends. The CDR3 totals 14 residues. CDR1 and CDR2 from the germline V gene are SGDLS and YYNGEE. Here the CDR3 reads CASSVERGRYGYTF. The CDR3 nucleotides are TGTGCCAGCAGCGTAGAGAGAGGACGCTATGGCTACACCTTC.

This clonotype came up many times. This chain links TRBV9 with TRBJ2-1; no definite D call. CDR1 is SGDLS, CDR2 YYNGEE, per germline. This CDR3 has 16 amino acids. Trimming removed 0 bases from V and 0 bases from J, with 10 bases in between. The CDR3 nucleotides read TGTGCCAGCAGCGTAGAAATAGAAAGCTCCTACAATGAGCAGTTCTTC. Protein sequence: CASSVEIESSYNEQFF. The full variable domain, in which reference TRBV9 and TRBJ2-1 provide the parts outside the CDR3, is DSGVTQTPKHLITATGQRVTLRCSPRSGDLSVYWYQQSLDQGLQFLIQYYNGEERAKGNILERFSAQQFPDLHSELNLSSLELGDSALYFCASSVEIESSYNEQFFGPGTRLTVL.

This clonotype is medium-sized in the sample. This chain links TRBV6-1 with TRBJ1-5; a possible D gene is TRBD1 (5 bases). CDR1 and CDR2 (germline): MNHNS, SASEGT. V was shortened by 7 bases and J by 0 bases, with 25 bases between the two germline ends. This CDR3 has 19 amino acids. CDR3 DNA sequence: TGTGCCAGCACTCACGAAACCAGGGATCAATCCTATAGCAATCAGCCCCAGCATTTT. Protein sequence: CASTHETRDQSYSNQPQHF.

This clonotype has ten or more counts. The chain couples TRBV9 to TRBJ2-3; D is possibly TRBD1 or TRBD2 (5 bases each). CDR1 and CDR2 from the germline V gene are SGDLS and YYNGEE. CDR3 length: 15 amino acids. Trimming took off 3 bases at V and 4 bases at J, with 15 bases between the two ends. CDR3 in amino acids: CASSATRRGADTQYF. The DNA of the CDR3 is TGTGCCAGCAGCGCCACCCGCCGGGGCGCAGATACGCAGTATTTT.

This clonotype was seen repeatedly, ten times or more. The chain is built from TRBV9 and TRBJ2-1; 7 positions match TRBD2. V was pared by 4 bases and J by 0 bases, with 7 bases of the junction left unmatched. Germline loops: CDR1 SGDLS, CDR2 YYNGEE. This CDR3 is 16 amino acids long. In DNA, the CDR3 is TGTGCCAGCAGCAAGGGAGCGGGGATCTCCTACAATGAGCAGTTCTTC. Translating gives CASSKGAGISYNEQFF.

By its share, this clonotype is medium-sized. The V and J genes are TRBV9 and TRBJ2-2; 12 nucleotides match TRBD2. V was clipped by 0 bases and J by 9 bases; unmatched bases: 6. CDR1 and CDR2 from the germline V gene are SGDLS and YYNGEE. There are 16 residues in the CDR3. The CDR3 sequence is CASSVEPSGGARELFF. The CDR3 DNA reads as TGTGCCAGCAGCGTAGAGCCTAGCGGGGGGGCAAGGGAGCTGTTTTTT. Complete variable domain (other parts from reference TRBV9 and TRBJ2-2): DSGVTQTPKHLITATGQRVTLRCSPRSGDLSVYWYQQSLDQGLQFLIQYYNGEERAKGNILERFSAQQFPDLHSELNLSSLELGDSALYFCASSVEPSGGARELFFGEGSRLTVL.

The V and J genes are TRBV9 and TRBJ2-2, with D possibly matching TRBD1 (5 bases). The CDR3 extends over 16 amino acids. The V gene lost 0 bases and the J gene lost 0 bases, with 9 bases spanning the gap. The V gene's germline CDR1 is SGDLS and CDR2 YYNGEE. CDR3 residues: CASSVVGQTNTGELFF. In nucleotides, the CDR3 is TGTGCCAGCAGCGTAGTAGGACAAACGAACACCGGGGAGCTGTTTTTT.

This clonotype is classed as medium-sized. The gene calls are TRBV24-1 and TRBJ1-2; D gene uncertain. Trimming took off 11 bases at V and 6 bases at J, with 9 bases between the two ends. The length of the CDR3 is 10 residues. Germline V lookup: CDR1 KGHDR, CDR2 SFDVKD. The CDR3 spells CAIPPHGYTF. CDR3 coding DNA: TGTGCCATCCCCCCCCATGGCTACACCTTC.

Ten or more counts support this clonotype. The genes are TRBV9 and TRBJ2-5; TRBD2 aligns across 7 bases. Germline V CDR1 and CDR2: SGDLS, YYNGEE. The V gene end was trimmed by 0 bases and the J gene end by 5 bases; junction bases not matched to a gene: 7. The CDR3 runs to 15 residues. This CDR3 reads CASSVGGRAGETQYF. In DNA, the CDR3 is TGTGCCAGCAGCGTAGGAGGGAGGGCCGGTGAGACCCAGTACTTC.

There are many counts of this clonotype. The V and J genes are TRBV9 and TRBJ1-1; possibly TRBD1 for D (6 bases). With 2 bases removed from V and 3 bases from J, the gap between germline ends came to 11 bases. Germline CDR1 is SGDLS and CDR2 is YYNGEE. This CDR3 contains 14 residues. CDR3 sequence reads: CASSVSGADTEAFF. DNA for the CDR3: TGTGCCAGCAGCGTCTCGGGGGCGGACACTGAAGCTTTCTTT.

At least ten counts were recorded for this clonotype. This sequence joins TRBV9 and TRBJ2-5, with TRBD1 as a possible D gene (5 bases). The length of the CDR3 is 15 residues. Trimming stripped 0 bases from V and 4 bases from J, with 13 bases between. The germline V gene has CDR1 SGDLS and CDR2 YYNGEE. The CDR3 region is CASSVDAGMRETQYF. CDR3 bases: TGTGCCAGCAGCGTAGACGCAGGGATGCGAGAGACCCAGTACTTC.

There are many counts of this clonotype. The chain uses TRBV9 and TRBJ1-6; 8 bases are shared with TRBD1. Per the germline V gene, CDR1 is SGDLS and CDR2 is YYNGEE. V was pared by 0 bases and J by 5 bases, with 7 bases of the junction left unmatched. This CDR3 spans 17 amino acids. CDR3 nucleotide sequence: TGTGCCAGCAGCGTAGGTGACAGGGGAGGGAATAATTCACCCCTCCACTTT. Its protein is CASSVGDRGGNNSPLHF.

This clonotype was counted at least ten times. The V and J genes are TRBV9 and TRBJ2-5; D is uncertain. Germline V gene data show CDR1 as SGDLS and CDR2 as YYNGEE. Between the trimmed V and J ends, which lost 3 bases and 1 base, there was a span of 4 bases. The CDR3 contains 12 residues. The CDR3 protein is CASSDRQETQYF. For the CDR3, the DNA is TGTGCCAGCAGCGACCGCCAAGAGACCCAGTACTTC.

This clonotype was counted many times. V is TRBV9 and J is TRBJ1-5; D gene ambiguous. The CDR3 consists of 14 residues. With 0 bases removed from V and 3 bases from J, the gap between germline ends came to 7 bases. Germline CDR1 and CDR2: SGDLS and YYNGEE. DNA for the CDR3: TGTGCCAGCAGCGTAGCGGGCACCAATCAGCCCCAGCATTTT. Residues: CASSVAGTNQPQHF.

This clonotype was seen at least ten times. The chain uses TRBV9 and TRBJ1-1; TRBD1 agrees at 7 bases. The CDR3 length is 14 residues. Trimming cost V 3 bases and J 1 base; bases outside gene matches: 3. Germline V gives CDR1 SGDLS, CDR2 YYNGEE. The CDR3 loop reads CASSGGTENTEAFF. The CDR3 region has the DNA TGTGCCAGCAGCGGGGGGACAGAGAACACTGAAGCTTTCTTT.

This clonotype was seen only a few times. The rearrangement uses TRBV9 and TRBJ1-5; no clear D. V lost 3 bases, J lost 5 bases, and 6 bases lay in between. This CDR3 spans 12 amino acids. Per germline, CDR1 SGDLS and CDR2 YYNGEE. CDR3 coding DNA: TGTGCCAGCAGCGCCGGGGATCAGCCCCAGCATTTT. Protein product: CASSAGDQPQHF.

This clonotype was detected ten times or more. The chain has TRBV9 and TRBJ2-5; 9 bases agree with TRBD2. Per the germline V gene, CDR1 is SGDLS and CDR2 is YYNGEE. V lost 4 bases and J lost 5; bases outside the gene matches: 12. The CDR3 contains 16 residues. The CDR3 sequence: CASSTAGASGEETQYF. The CDR3 bases are TGTGCCAGCAGCACCGCCGGGGCTAGCGGGGAGGAGACCCAGTACTTC.

This clonotype is medium-sized by share. The genes are TRBV9 and TRBJ2-2; 15 bases fit TRBD2. Per the germline V gene, CDR1 is SGDLS and CDR2 is YYNGEE. This CDR3 is 20 amino acids long. After removal of 3 bases from V and 0 bases from J, the junction contained 9 bases not matched to a gene. The CDR3 coding sequence is TGTGCCAGCAGCGCTGGGGGACTAGCGGGAGGTTACGCGAACACCGGGGAGCTGTTTTTT. Its protein product is CASSAGGLAGGYANTGELFF. The full variable domain, rest sourced from reference TRBV9 and TRBJ2-2, is DSGVTQTPKHLITATGQRVTLRCSPRSGDLSVYWYQQSLDQGLQFLIQYYNGEERAKGNILERFSAQQFPDLHSELNLSSLELGDSALYFCASSAGGLAGGYANTGELFFGEGSRLTVL.

CDR3: CASSVGGQSYNEQFF. The CDR3 region has the DNA TGTGCCAGCAGCGTAGGTGGACAGTCTTACAATGAGCAGTTCTTC. This rearrangement joins TRBV9 to TRBJ2-1, with D tentatively TRBD1 (6 bases). This CDR3 has 15 residues. The V gene's germline CDR1 is SGDLS and CDR2 YYNGEE. V lost 0 bases, J lost 4 bases, and 11 bases lay in between.

This clonotype came up many times. The chain links TRBV9 to TRBJ2-3, with D tentatively TRBD2 (6 bases). The CDR3 covers 16 residues. Trimming shortened V by 0 bases and J by 0 bases, and 11 bases separated the two germline ends. Germline CDR1 SGDLS, CDR2 YYNGEE. In nucleotides, the CDR3 is TGTGCCAGCAGCGTAGGGGGGACTTCTAGCACAGATACGCAGTATTTT. Protein: CASSVGGTSSTDTQYF.

This clonotype was seen repeatedly, ten times or more. The chain combines TRBV9 with TRBJ2-3; 12 bases are a match to TRBD1. CDR3 length equals 16 residues. The V gene end was trimmed by 7 bases and the J gene end by 0 bases; junction bases not matched to a gene: 6. Germline V lookup: CDR1 SGDLS, CDR2 YYNGEE. CDR3 bases: TGTGCCAGCGCGGGACAGGGGGCGGGAAGCACAGATACGCAGTATTTT. It is translated as CASAGQGAGSTDTQYF.

This clonotype was seen repeatedly, ten times or more. J is TRBJ2-4 and V is TRBV9; TRBD2 is a possible D gene (6 bases). The CDR3 extends over 14 amino acids. V lost 0 bases to trimming and J lost 10 bases, with 14 bases between them. Germline CDR1 is SGDLS and CDR2 is YYNGEE. In nucleotides, the CDR3 is TGTGCCAGCAGCGTAGGGAGCGGGCGTGAAATTCAGTACTTC. It specifies CASSVGSGREIQYF. Filled out from reference TRBV9 and TRBJ2-4, the complete variable domain reads DSGVTQTPKHLITATGQRVTLRCSPRSGDLSVYWYQQSLDQGLQFLIQYYNGEERAKGNILERFSAQQFPDLHSELNLSSLELGDSALYFCASSVGSGREIQYFGAGTRLSVL.

This clonotype came up many times. The chain combines TRBV9 with TRBJ2-1, with D possibly TRBD1 on 6 matching bases. V lost 4 bases to trimming and J lost 2 bases, with 13 bases between them. Germline V gene data show CDR1 as SGDLS and CDR2 as YYNGEE. The CDR3 has 15 amino acids. Here the CDR3 reads CASSPQGPPYNEQFF. The CDR3 coding sequence is TGTGCCAGCAGCCCGCAGGGGCCCCCCTACAATGAGCAGTTCTTC.